The rows below give T cell receptor beta chains drawn from one sample of a study of human T cells and chemical hapten exposure. In TCRdb, the RACE reads were re-called with MiXCR into one record per CDR3 protein. Seen here are approximately 95,000 distinct CDR3 sequences, roughly 10% observed once, and the top ten hold approximately 3.4%. Sequences were derived from whole blood, sampled in connection with sensitization to the hapten diphenylcyclopropenone (DPC). All receptors come from a woman in her forties with alopecia areata. Some clones in this sample may be carry-over from other donors' samples. Each CDR3 is given with its conserved first and last residue. The D gene is left open where the match is weak. A clone size is listed for some rows: how often the clone was seen (once, few, many), or a class if it is expanded.

>-|TRBJ2-2|TRBV5-1|-
TGCGCCAGCAGCGTCCTTAACACCGGGGAGCTGTTTTTT
CASSVLNTGELFF
>-|TRBJ2-2|TRBV19|many
TGTGCCAGTAGTATAGGTCAGGGTGCAACGGTGCCTGGCGGGGAGCTGTTTTTT
CASSIGQGATVPGGELFF
>TRBD1|TRBJ2-3|TRBV7-2|few
TGTGCCAGCAGCGCGAACGGACAGGGTGGCCCTGGGTTTGGTACGCAGTATTTT
CASSANGQGGPGFGTQYF
>TRBD2|TRBJ2-1|TRBV20-1|few
TGCAGTGCTAGACCTTCCGGGACTAGCGGGAGGGGTGAGCAGTTCTTC
CSARPSGTSGRGEQFF
>TRBD2|TRBJ2-5|TRBV7-2|many
TGTGCCAGCAGCTTAAGGCTAGCGGGGGGAGAGACCCAGTACTTC
CASSLRLAGGETQYF
>TRBD1|TRBJ1-5|TRBV20-1|many
TGCAGTGCTCCTACGGACAGGGGGCTAGTTCAGCCCCAGCATTTT
CSAPTDRGLVQPQHF
>-|TRBJ1-1|TRBV7-9|many
TGTGCCAGCAGCTTAAGGACGTCCGCTTCCGAAGCTTTCTTT
CASSLRTSASEAFF
>TRBD1|TRBJ1-6|TRBV28|few
TGTGCCAGCAGACGACCGGGACAGGGGGGATCACCCCTCCACTTT
CASRRPGQGGSPLHF
>-|TRBJ2-7|TRBV7-2|many
TGTGCCAGCAGCTTAAGCCTTCTCGGGTCCTACGAGCAGTACTTC
CASSLSLLGSYEQYF
>-|TRBJ2-7|TRBV9|few
TGTGCCAGCAGTGTACAGGGCAACGAGCAGTACTTC
CASSVQGNEQYF
>TRBD2|TRBJ2-1|TRBV7-3|-
TGTGCCAGCAGCACTCAGGGACTAGCGGGGGGGCCCCCCGTTGACAATGAGCAGTTCTTC
CASSTQGLAGGPPVDNEQFF
>-|TRBJ2-1|TRBV5-5|few
TGTGCCAGCAGCCTAACTAGCACGAGCTCCTACAATGAGCAGTTCTTC
CASSLTSTSSYNEQFF
>-|TRBJ2-3|TRBV11-2|-
TGTGCCAGCAGCCGGACAGTGATAAAGCCCACAGATACGCAGTATTTT
CASSRTVIKPTDTQYF
>-|TRBJ1-1|TRBV18|many
TGTGCCAGCTCACCATTAGGGGGTAGCACTGAAGCTTTCTTT
CASSPLGGSTEAFF
>-|TRBJ1-5|TRBV6-6|-
TGTGCCGGAGGTGATCAGCCCCAGCATTTT
CAGGDQPQHF
>-|TRBJ2-6|TRBV9|-
TGTGCCAGCAGCCTTGGACTGCGGGGCTCTGGGGCCAACGTCCTGACTTTC
CASSLGLRGSGANVLTF
>TRBD1|TRBJ2-7|TRBV20-1|-
TGCAGTGCTAGAGATCAGGGGACAGGATACGAGCAGTACTTC
CSARDQGTGYEQYF
>-|TRBJ1-1|TRBV28|many
TGTGCCAGCACCCCCTCCGCAGGGGCCGGCACTGAAGCTTTCTTT
CASTPSAGAGTEAFF
>-|TRBJ1-1|TRBV30|many
TGTGCCTGGTTGGGGGATGCGGGGCTCCGCACTGAAGCTTTCTTT
CAWLGDAGLRTEAFF
>TRBD1|TRBJ1-2|TRBV29-1|-
TGCAGCGTTGAGAGCAACAGGGGCCAAGGCTACACCTTC
CSVESNRGQGYTF
>TRBD2|TRBJ2-1|TRBV5-4|few
TGTGCCAGCAGCTTGGTCCTAGCGGGATACAATGAGCAGTTCTTC
CASSLVLAGYNEQFF
>-|TRBJ2-1|TRBV11-2|many
TGTGCCAGCAGCTTAGACATAGACGCCCGCTCCTACAATGAGCAGTTCTTC
CASSLDIDARSYNEQFF
>-|TRBJ2-4|TRBV12-5|many
TGTGCTAGTGGTTTTGGGGGTGGGGACATTCAGTACTTC
CASGFGGGDIQYF
>TRBD1|TRBJ1-2|TRBV29-1|-
TGCAGCGTTGAAGATCGGGGGACAGGCTCTTCCTATGGCTACACCTTC
CSVEDRGTGSSYGYTF
>-|TRBJ1-2|TRBV4-1|few
TGCGCCAGCAGCCAGGCCCAGACCCTCAACTATGGCTACACCTTC
CASSQAQTLNYGYTF
>TRBD1|TRBJ2-7|TRBV5-1|-
TGCGCCAGCAGCTCCGGGACAGTCTTGTACGAGCAGTACTTC
CASSSGTVLYEQYF
>-|TRBJ1-2|TRBV4-3|few
TGCGCCAGCAGCCAAGCTGGGATTTTAGGCTACACCTTC
CASSQAGILGYTF
>-|TRBJ2-7|TRBV4-3|many
TGCGCCAGCAGCCAAGATCTGGTCCCAGGAGAGGAGCAGTACTTC
CASSQDLVPGEEQYF
>TRBD1|TRBJ1-3|TRBV5-1|few
TGCGCCAGCAGCGCGGGGACAGGAGGAAACACCATATATTTT
CASSAGTGGNTIYF
>TRBD1|TRBJ1-2|TRBV7-2|-
TGTGCCAGCAGCTTAGCGCAGGGGGCTGACTATGGCTACACCTTC
CASSLAQGADYGYTF
>-|TRBJ2-2|TRBV30|-
TGTGCCTGGAGTGTACGGAACACCGGGGAGCTGTTTTTT
CAWSVRNTGELFF
>TRBD1|TRBJ1-1|TRBV4-2|many
TGTGCCAGCAGCCGGACACCCGGGACAGGGGGCCCCGACACTGAAGCTTTCTTT
CASSRTPGTGGPDTEAFF
>-|TRBJ1-5|TRBV5-1|-
TGCGCCAGCAGCGCGGACGGGTATCAGCCCCAGCATTTT
CASSADGYQPQHF
>-|TRBJ2-7|TRBV11-1|-
TGTGCCAGCAGCACCCACCCGGGGGTTTACGAGCAGTACTTC
CASSTHPGVYEQYF
>-|TRBJ1-3|TRBV12-3/TRBV12-4|-
TGTGCCAGCAGTTTTTTTTGGTCCAGCTCTGGAAACACCATATATTTT
CASSFFWSSSGNTIYF
>TRBD2|TRBJ2-1|TRBV24-1|many
TGTGCCACCAGTGATTCCGGACTAGCGGGGGGTAAGGACAATGAGCAGTTCTTC
CATSDSGLAGGKDNEQFF
>TRBD2|TRBJ2-3|TRBV7-2|-
TGTGCCAGCAGCTCCGGACTAGCGAGCCACAATACGCAGTATTTT
CASSSGLASHNTQYF
>TRBD1|TRBJ2-2|TRBV28|many
TGTGCCAGCAGTTCTAGGACAGGGTTGACCGGGGAGCTGTTTTTT
CASSSRTGLTGELFF
>TRBD1|TRBJ1-5|TRBV19|few
TGTGCCAGTAGTCCGATCGACAGGGGAAATCAGCCCCAGCATTTT
CASSPIDRGNQPQHF
>-|TRBJ2-7|TRBV6-1|-
TGTGCCAGCAGTGAACTCCCTAGCCCCTACGAGCAGTACTTC
CASSELPSPYEQYF
>-|TRBJ1-1|TRBV29-1|-
TGCAGCGTTGGGAGGTCGGGCACTGAAGCTTTCTTT
CSVGRSGTEAFF
>-|TRBJ2-7|TRBV11-2|many
TGTGCCAGCAGCTTAGGGATTTCCAGGGCCACCTACGAGCAGTACTTC
CASSLGISRATYEQYF
>-|TRBJ2-2|TRBV20-1|many
TGCAGTGCCAAACGACCGGGCCTAGGTCGCGGCGGGGAGCTGTTTTTT
CSAKRPGLGRGGELFF
>-|TRBJ2-7|TRBV28|few
TGTGCCAGCAGTTCCGACAGGGAGGTACACGAGCAGTACTTC
CASSSDREVHEQYF
>-|TRBJ2-1|TRBV12-3/TRBV12-4|-
TGTGCCAGCAGTTCTCAGTTAAGCTCCTACAATGAGCAGTTCTTC
CASSSQLSSYNEQFF